The TCR beta chain described here comes from a study of T cells after yellow fever vaccination. Germline lookup yields CDR1 MNHEY and CDR2 SVGAGI. This CDR3 is 15 amino acids long. V dropped 0 bases and J dropped 0 bases, with 6 bases sitting between them. One entry per CDR3 protein results from TCRdb running MiXCR on the 5' RACE reads. Among roughly 94,000 distinct CDR3 sequences listed, almost 9% were seen once. The receptor comes from a man younger than 35 who received the YFV17D yellow fever vaccine. The input for sequencing was CD8+ T cells not binding an NS4B(214-222) dextramer, sorted from PBMCs, taken roughly 15 days after the first yellow fever vaccination. The rearrangement uses TRBV6-5 and TRBJ2-1; D unclear. CDR3 sequence (DNA): TGTGCCAGCAGTTACTCTGGGTCCTCCTACAATGAGCAGTTCTTC. It yields the protein CASSYSGSSYNEQFF.